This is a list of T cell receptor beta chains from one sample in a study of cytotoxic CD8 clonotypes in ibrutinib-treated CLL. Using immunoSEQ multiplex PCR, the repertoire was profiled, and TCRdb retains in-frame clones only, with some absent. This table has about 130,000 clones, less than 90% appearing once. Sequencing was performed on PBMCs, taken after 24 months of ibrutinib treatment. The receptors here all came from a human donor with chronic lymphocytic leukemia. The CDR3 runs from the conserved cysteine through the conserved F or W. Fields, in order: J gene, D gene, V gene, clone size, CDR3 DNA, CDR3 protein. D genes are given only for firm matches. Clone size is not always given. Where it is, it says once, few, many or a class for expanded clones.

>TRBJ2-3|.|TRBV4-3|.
TGCGCCAGCAGCTTTGGCCAGGGTACGCAGTATTTT
CASSFGQGTQYF
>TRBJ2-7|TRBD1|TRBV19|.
TGTGCCAGTAACATAGCGCAGGGGGCGGACGAGCAGTACTTC
CASNIAQGADEQYF
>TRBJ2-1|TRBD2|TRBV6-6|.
TGTGCCAGCAGGCGGACTAGCGGGGGTGAAGAGCAGTTCTTC
CASRRTSGGEEQFF
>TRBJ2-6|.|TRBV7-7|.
TGTGCCAGCAGCATAGACTCTGGGGCCAACGTCCTGACTTTC
CASSIDSGANVLTF
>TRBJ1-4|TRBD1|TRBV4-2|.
TGTGCCAGCAGCCAAGGGGGGGACAGGGAGGGAGAAAAACTGTTTTTT
CASSQGGDREGEKLFF
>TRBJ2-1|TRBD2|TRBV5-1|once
TGCGCCAGCAGCTTGGACATTCTAGCGGGGGAATACAATGAGCAGTTCTTC
CASSLDILAGEYNEQFF
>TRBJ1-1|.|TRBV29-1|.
TGCAGCGTTGAGGGCAGATTATCGAACACTGAAGCTTTCTTT
CSVEGRLSNTEAFF
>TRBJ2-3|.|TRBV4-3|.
TGCGCCAGCAGCCAAGATAACGGGGCCACAGATACGCAGTATTTT
CASSQDNGATDTQYF
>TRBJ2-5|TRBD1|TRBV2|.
TGTGCCAGCAGCGAATCGACCAACAGGGGGCGGGTGACCCAGTACTTC
CASSESTNRGRVTQYF
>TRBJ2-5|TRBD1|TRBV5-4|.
TGTGCCAGCAGCCGAAGTGGGACAGGGGTGGAGACCCAGTACTTC
CASSRSGTGVETQYF